The TCR beta chain described here comes from a study of blood T cell repertoires in COVID-19. Only a few counts were recorded for this clone. Using immunoSEQ multiplex PCR, the repertoire was profiled, and TCRdb retains in-frame clones only, with some absent. In the table there are about 210,000 clones, more than 75% of which are singletons. The length of the CDR3 is 12 residues. Trimming took off 4 bases at V and 7 bases at J, with 9 bases between the two ends. CDR1 and CDR2 from the germline V gene are SGHDT and YYEEEE. V gene TRBV5-6 combines with J gene TRBJ1-3, with D hard to call. The specimen was peripheral blood. This sequence originates from a woman between 65 and 79 years old with COVID-19, enrolled during active disease. CDR3 bases: TGTGCCAGCAGCACACACCGTAACACCATATATTTT. Translating gives CASSTHRNTIYF.